This T cell receptor (beta chain) was recovered during a study of cytomegalovirus exposure and HLA in healthy donors. Produced via immunoSEQ multiplex PCR; TCRdb's table is partial and in-frame only. The sample includes just under 150,000 clones, about 87% seen only once; the top ten take 3.5% to 5%. V was clipped by 4 bases and J by 5 bases; unmatched bases: 5. The V gene's germline CDR1 is SGHAT and CDR2 FQNNGV. This CDR3 spans 14 amino acids. The chain employs TRBV11-2 and TRBJ1-1; 9 positions match TRBD1. Sequenced: PBMCs. The clonotype comes from a young man in good health and CMV-seropositive. This chain's CDR3 is CASSSDRGYTEAFF. CDR3 DNA: TGTGCCAGCAGCTCAGACAGGGGGTATACTGAAGCTTTCTTT.